This TCR beta chain was sequenced in a study of chemoradiotherapy in HPV16-positive cancers. Study-wide results and limits: The functional HPV-specific definition rests on just two HPV16-positive patients.

The repertoire was sequenced with immunoSEQ multiplex PCR; TCRdb's copy has only in-frame clones and lacks some. This table holds about 6,700 clones, 89% found once. CDR1 is SGHDT and CDR2 is YYEEEE in the germline V gene. Between the trimmed V and J ends, which lost 0 bases and 9 bases, there was a span of 10 bases. This CDR3 has 14 amino acids. Regarding this clone: Its target is unknown.

This sequence originates from a human donor with HPV-associated anogenital cancer. V usage is TRBV5-6 and J usage is TRBJ1-6; perhaps TRBD1 as D (5 bases). Specimen: tumor tissue, collected from a patient who underwent chemoradiotherapy. The CDR3 DNA follows: TGTGCCAGCAGCTTGGCGCAGGGAGGTTCACCCCTCCACTTT. Translation gives CASSLAQGGSPLHF.